The entry below describes one T cell receptor beta chain. What it binds is unknown. According to the study, TCR beta libraries were built with iRepertoire HTBI primers and CDR3-region Arm-PCR. TCRdb re-called the multiplex PCR reads through MiXCR, storing one row per CDR3 protein. The table has more than 300,000 distinct CDR3 sequences, around 19% seen once. The sample originates from a study of regulatory T cells in long-lasting Graves disease. Broader study findings: Persistent disease preferred TRBV28, TRBJ1-2 and TRBJ2-5; new disease, TRBV20-1 and TRBJ2-1.

The CDR3 contains 14 residues. Trimming cost V 2 bases and J 8 bases, with 13 bases left between them. CDR1 and CDR2 from the germline V gene are SGHDT and YYEEEE. Indicated time point: persistent/refractory GD, antithyroid drugs over 5 years with positive TRAb. Making the TCR library involved RNA that had been extracted from PBMCs. An endocrinology unit in Xi'an, China, supplied the patients. This receptor was taken from a female donor with Graves disease. The gene calls are TRBV5-6 and TRBJ1-4; no reliable D call. Here the sequenced sample was peripheral blood mononuclear cells (PBMCs), taken when the disease was refractory, from a patient treated with antithyroid drugs. CDR3 in DNA: TGTGCCAGCAGCTTAAGAGGCCGGAGGGAAAAACTGTTTTTT. Translating it yields CASSLRGRREKLFF.